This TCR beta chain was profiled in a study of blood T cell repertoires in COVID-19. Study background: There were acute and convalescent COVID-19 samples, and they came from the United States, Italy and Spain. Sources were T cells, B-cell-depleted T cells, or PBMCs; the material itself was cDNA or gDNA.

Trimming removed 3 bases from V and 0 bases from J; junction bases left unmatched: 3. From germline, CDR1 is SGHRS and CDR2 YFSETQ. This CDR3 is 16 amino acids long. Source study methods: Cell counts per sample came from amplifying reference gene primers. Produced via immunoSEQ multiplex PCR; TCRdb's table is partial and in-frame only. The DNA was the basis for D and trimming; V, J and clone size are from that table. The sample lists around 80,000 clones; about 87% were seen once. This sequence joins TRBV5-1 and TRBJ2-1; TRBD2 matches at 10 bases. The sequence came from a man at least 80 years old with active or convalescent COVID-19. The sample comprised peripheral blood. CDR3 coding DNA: TGCGCCAGCAGCTGGACTAGCGGCAGCTCCTACAATGAGCAGTTCTTC. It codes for CASSWTSGSSYNEQFF.